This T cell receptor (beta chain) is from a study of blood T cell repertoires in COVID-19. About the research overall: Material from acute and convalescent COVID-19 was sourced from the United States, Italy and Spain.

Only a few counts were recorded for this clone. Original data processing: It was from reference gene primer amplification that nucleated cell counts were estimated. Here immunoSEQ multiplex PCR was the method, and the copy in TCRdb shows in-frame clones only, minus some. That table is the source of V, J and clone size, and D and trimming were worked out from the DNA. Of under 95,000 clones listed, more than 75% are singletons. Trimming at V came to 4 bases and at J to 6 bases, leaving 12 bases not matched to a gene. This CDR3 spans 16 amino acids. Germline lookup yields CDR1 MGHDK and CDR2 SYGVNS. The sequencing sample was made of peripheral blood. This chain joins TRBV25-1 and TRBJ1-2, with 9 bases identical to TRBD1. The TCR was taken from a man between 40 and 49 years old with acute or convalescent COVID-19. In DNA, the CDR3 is TGTGCCAGCAGTGCAGGAGTACAGGGGGCCGGTGATGGCTACACCTTC. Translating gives CASSAGVQGAGDGYTF.